What follows are 10 T cell receptor beta chains derived from one specimen sequenced in a study of neurological immune-mediated disorders (dated by TCRdb to the late 2010s). Library generation was performed with 5' RACE. The instrument given in TCRdb is Illumina HiSeq 2500. TCRdb applied fastp at Q25 and MiXCR to the public reads, then kept only in-frame beta chains. Each CDR3 protein gets just one entry, which takes the most common genes and DNA from the rows behind it. The sample records 18,000 or so distinct CDR3 sequences, about 11% of which are singletons. Less than 30% of the sample is in the top ten clones. The sequencing input was CD8+ T cells from blood. The receptors here all came from a woman aged 45-65 years in good health.

This clonotype was seen at least ten times. This sequence joins TRBV7-8 and TRBJ2-3; the match to TRBD2 covers 8 bases. The ends lost 5 bases at V and 6 bases at J; junction bases unmatched: 10. Germline V gives CDR1 SGHVS, CDR2 FQNEAQ. The CDR3 length is 15 residues. DNA for the CDR3: TGTGCCAGCAGCCGAACTAGCGGTGGTGGGGATACGCAGTATTTT. Residues: CASSRTSGGGDTQYF.

There are many counts of this clonotype. V gene TRBV27 combines with J gene TRBJ2-1; 7 bases line up with TRBD2. The trim removed 4 bases at V and 7 bases at J, leaving 7 bases unmatched. Germline V CDR1 and CDR2: MNHEY, SMNVEV (reference sequence). This CDR3 has 14 residues. CDR3 sequence: CASSYSGGFNEQFF. CDR3 nucleotide sequence: TGTGCCAGCAGTTATTCCGGGGGGTTTAATGAGCAGTTCTTC.

The gene calls are TRBV5-1 and TRBJ2-2; D remains ambiguous. V gave up 0 bases and J gave up 4 bases, with 7 bases separating them. Germline V gene data show CDR1 as SGHRS and CDR2 as YFSETQ. The CDR3 loop spans 14 amino acids. Here the CDR3 DNA reads TGCGCCAGCAGCTTGGCCAGAACCACCGGGGAGCTGTTTTTT. Protein sequence: CASSLARTTGELFF.

In this sample, this clonotype turned up a few times. The chain uses TRBV10-3 and TRBJ2-4; D is undetermined. With 3 bases removed from V and 5 bases from J, the gap between germline ends came to 17 bases. Germline V lookup: CDR1 ENHRY, CDR2 SYGVKD. The CDR3 consists of 16 residues. In DNA, the CDR3 is TGTGCCATCAGTGACCCCGTCGGGTTAAACGAAAACATTCAGTACTTC. Its protein product is CAISDPVGLNENIQYF.

This clonotype was picked up many times. The chain has TRBV27 and TRBJ2-1; 9 positions match TRBD2. The V gene's germline CDR1 is MNHEY and CDR2 SMNVEV (reference sequence). J was trimmed by 8 bases and V by 10 bases; bases with no gene match: 9. This CDR3 is 13 amino acids long. CDR3 sequence: CAIQAGGGHEQFF. The CDR3 DNA reads TGTGCCATCCAGGCGGGAGGGGGACATGAGCAGTTCTTC.

This clonotype was detected many times. This sequence joins TRBV10-2 and TRBJ2-1; D might be TRBD1 (5 bases). Germline V lookup: CDR1 WSHSY, CDR2 SAAADI. There are 15 residues in the CDR3. Trimming left V 6 bases short and J 0 bases short, with 12 bases between. CDR3 region: CASREQESSYNEQFF. Written as DNA, the CDR3 is TGCGCCAGCAGGGAACAGGAGAGCTCCTACAATGAGCAGTTCTTC.

This clonotype was recorded many times. This chain links TRBV27 with TRBJ1-2; 7 bases fit TRBD1. CDR1 MNHEY and CDR2 SMNVEV come from the germline V gene (reference sequence). This CDR3 region has 14 residues. V dropped 6 bases and J dropped 7; count of bases not matched to a gene: 11. This CDR3 reads CASRPTGTFFGYTF. CDR3 nucleotide sequence: TGTGCCAGCAGGCCGACAGGGACCTTCTTTGGCTACACCTTC.

This clonotype was seen ten or more times. The chain couples TRBV4-3 to TRBJ2-1; TRBD2 agrees at 7 bases. J lost 7 bases, V lost 0 bases, and 9 bases had no gene match. CDR1 and CDR2 (germline): LGHNA, YSLEER. CDR3 length: 16 residues. The CDR3: CASSQDVGGSRNEQFF. In nucleotides, the CDR3 is TGCGCCAGCAGCCAAGATGTTGGCGGGAGTAGGAATGAGCAGTTCTTC.

At least ten counts were recorded for this clonotype. This chain joins TRBV7-3 and TRBJ2-2, with D unclear. Trimming pared 4 bases from V and 5 bases from J, leaving 11 bases between. In germline, CDR1 is SGHTA, CDR2 FQGTGA. CDR3 length equals 14 residues. CDR3 nucleotide sequence: TGTGCCAGCAGCTCCGTGAGATCTACCGGGGAGCTGTTTTTT. It specifies CASSSVRSTGELFF. Together with reference TRBV7-3 and TRBJ2-2, the CDR3 gives the full variable domain: GAGVSQTPSNKVTEKGKYVELRCDPISGHTALYWYRQSLGQGPEFLIYFQGTGAADDSGLPNDRFFAVRPEGSVSTLKIQRTERGDSAVYLCASSSVRSTGELFFGEGSRLTVL.

This clonotype counts as medium-sized. The rearrangement links TRBV29-1 to TRBJ1-1; no firm D call. CDR1 and CDR2 from the germline V gene are SQVTM and ANQGSEA. The CDR3 totals 14 residues. V dropped 6 bases and J dropped 0 bases, with 14 bases sitting between them. The CDR3 is CSVVSGSMNTEAFF. The CDR3 DNA follows: TGCAGCGTCGTTTCGGGTTCTATGAACACTGAAGCTTTCTTT.